This paragraph reports one T cell receptor beta chain. Its antigen remains unidentified. These data come from a study of T cell responses to AZD1222 COVID-19 vaccine. With V trimmed by 7 bases and J by 8 bases, 11 bases remained unmatched. CDR3 length: 13 amino acids. Looked up from germline, CDR1 is SQVTM and CDR2 is ANQGSEA. Sequencing was performed with immunoSEQ multiplex PCR; in TCRdb, only in-frame clones are kept and a portion is missing. The table records some 130,000 clones, about 93% of them present only once. Study results and limitations: Only five or six people who got AZD1222 tested seropositive at baseline.

This clonotype was obtained from an adult who received the AZD1222 COVID-19 vaccine. This chain uses TRBV29-1 with TRBJ1-2; 9 bases match TRBD1. Sequenced material: peripheral blood, taken 28 days after the second AZD1222 dose. The CDR3, as DNA: TGCAGCGGCTACCGGGACAGGGTCGACGGCTACACCTTC. This encodes CSGYRDRVDGYTF. Complete variable domain (other parts from reference TRBV29-1 and TRBJ1-2): SAVISQKPSRDICQRGTSLTIQCQVDSQVTMMFWYRQQPGQSLTLIATANQGSEATYESGFVIDKFPISRPNLTFSTLTVSNMSPEDSSIYLCSGYRDRVDGYTFGSGTRLTVV.